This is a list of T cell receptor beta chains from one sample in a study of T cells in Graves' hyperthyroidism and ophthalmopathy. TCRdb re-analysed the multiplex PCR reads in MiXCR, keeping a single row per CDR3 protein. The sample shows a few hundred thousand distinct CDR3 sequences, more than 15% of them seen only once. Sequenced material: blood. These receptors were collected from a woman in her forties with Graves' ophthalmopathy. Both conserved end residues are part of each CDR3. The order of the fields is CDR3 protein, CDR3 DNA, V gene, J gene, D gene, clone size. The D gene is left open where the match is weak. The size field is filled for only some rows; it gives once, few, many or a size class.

cdr3_aa: CASRHGTGANYEQYF
cdr3_nt: TGTGCCAGCAGACACGGGACAGGGGCTAACTACGAGCAGTACTTC
v_call: TRBV2
j_call: TRBJ2-7
d_call: TRBD1
clone_size: many

cdr3_aa: CASRSLGDTEAFF
cdr3_nt: TGTGCCAGCAGATCGCTAGGGGACACTGAAGCTTTCTTT
v_call: TRBV5-4
j_call: TRBJ1-1
d_call: -
clone_size: few

cdr3_aa: CASSSTRIFAGALTSTDTQYF
cdr3_nt: TGTGCCAGCAGCTCCACGCGTATCTTTGCGGGCGCACTCACTAGCACAGATACGCAGTATTTT
v_call: TRBV7-9
j_call: TRBJ2-3
d_call: -
clone_size: few

cdr3_aa: CSARVGGGTSYEQYF
cdr3_nt: TGCAGTGCTAGAGTAGGGGGAGGGACGTCCTACGAGCAGTACTTC
v_call: TRBV20-1
j_call: TRBJ2-7
d_call: -
clone_size: many

cdr3_aa: CASSTQRDTQYF
cdr3_nt: TGTGCCAGTAGTACACAGCGGGATACGCAGTATTTT
v_call: TRBV19
j_call: TRBJ2-3
d_call: -
clone_size: -

cdr3_aa: CSAEPRLAGAHLGTDTQYF
cdr3_nt: TGCAGTGCTGAACCTAGACTAGCGGGGGCTCACCTGGGGACAGATACGCAGTATTTT
v_call: TRBV20-1
j_call: TRBJ2-3
d_call: TRBD2
clone_size: few

cdr3_aa: CASTREGNEQFF
cdr3_nt: TGTGCCAGCACCCGGGAGGGGAATGAGCAGTTCTTC
v_call: TRBV2
j_call: TRBJ2-1
d_call: TRBD2
clone_size: few

cdr3_aa: CSATTGKHQPQHF
cdr3_nt: TGCAGTGCCACGACAGGGAAGCATCAGCCCCAGCATTTT
v_call: TRBV20-1
j_call: TRBJ1-5
d_call: TRBD1
clone_size: many

cdr3_aa: CASSGGQGAWGYTF
cdr3_nt: TGTGCCAGCAGTGGGGGACAGGGGGCTTGGGGCTACACCTTC
v_call: TRBV12-3/TRBV12-4
j_call: TRBJ1-2
d_call: TRBD1
clone_size: -

cdr3_aa: CASSLGMSYNEQFF
cdr3_nt: TGTGCCAGCAGCTTGGGGATGTCCTACAATGAGCAGTTCTTC
v_call: TRBV11-2
j_call: TRBJ2-1
d_call: -
clone_size: few

cdr3_aa: CASSSGGVPYEQYF
cdr3_nt: TGTGCCAGCAGTTCTGGGGGGGTCCCCTACGAGCAGTACTTC
v_call: TRBV28
j_call: TRBJ2-7
d_call: TRBD2
clone_size: many

cdr3_aa: CSASRAAELFF
cdr3_nt: TGCAGTGCTAGCCGGGCGGCGGAGCTGTTTTTT
v_call: TRBV20-1
j_call: TRBJ2-2
d_call: -
clone_size: -

cdr3_aa: CSAIDPGASYQNIQYF
cdr3_nt: TGCAGTGCCATCGATCCGGGAGCCTCCTATCAAAACATTCAGTACTTC
v_call: TRBV20-1
j_call: TRBJ2-4
d_call: -
clone_size: many

cdr3_aa: CASSRFFMNTEAFF
cdr3_nt: TGTGCCAGCAGCCGCTTTTTCATGAACACTGAAGCTTTCTTT
v_call: TRBV13
j_call: TRBJ1-1
d_call: -
clone_size: few

cdr3_aa: CASRWASGAPADTQYF
cdr3_nt: TGTGCCAGTAGGTGGGCTAGCGGGGCCCCCGCAGATACGCAGTATTTT
v_call: TRBV19
j_call: TRBJ2-3
d_call: TRBD2
clone_size: few

cdr3_aa: CASSLSIAVPYNEQFF
cdr3_nt: TGCGCCAGCAGCTTGTCGATAGCGGTTCCCTACAATGAGCAGTTCTTC
v_call: TRBV5-1
j_call: TRBJ2-1
d_call: -
clone_size: many

cdr3_aa: CAWSPGSRVFEKLFF
cdr3_nt: TGTGCCTGGAGCCCGGGTTCCCGGGTCTTCGAAAAACTGTTTTTT
v_call: TRBV30
j_call: TRBJ1-4
d_call: -
clone_size: few

cdr3_aa: CASSLTSQYNEQFF
cdr3_nt: TGTGCCAGCAGTTTAACGTCTCAGTACAATGAGCAGTTCTTC
v_call: TRBV12-3/TRBV12-4
j_call: TRBJ2-1
d_call: -
clone_size: many

cdr3_aa: CASSSPLAGVYNEQFF
cdr3_nt: TGTGCCAGCAGTTCCCCACTAGCGGGGGTTTACAATGAGCAGTTCTTC
v_call: TRBV6-2/TRBV6-3
j_call: TRBJ2-1
d_call: TRBD2
clone_size: many

cdr3_aa: CASSSGTANEQFF
cdr3_nt: TGTGCCAGCAGCTCAGGGACCGCCAATGAGCAGTTCTTC
v_call: TRBV7-3
j_call: TRBJ2-1
d_call: -
clone_size: many

cdr3_aa: CASSLPPPWTGKVDSTEAFF
cdr3_nt: TGTGCCAGCAGCTTACCCCCCCCCTGGACAGGGAAAGTTGATAGCACTGAAGCTTTCTTT
v_call: TRBV7-6
j_call: TRBJ1-1
d_call: TRBD1
clone_size: -

cdr3_aa: CASSPRGVQAGGQETQYF
cdr3_nt: TGTGCCAGCAGCCCTAGAGGGGTTCAAGCGGGGGGGCAAGAGACCCAGTACTTC
v_call: TRBV4-2
j_call: TRBJ2-5
d_call: TRBD2
clone_size: many

cdr3_aa: CASRTQGSTDTQYF
cdr3_nt: TGTGCCAGCAGGACACAGGGAAGCACAGATACGCAGTATTTT
v_call: TRBV2
j_call: TRBJ2-3
d_call: -
clone_size: -

cdr3_aa: CSARDISREAYNEQFF
cdr3_nt: TGCAGTGCTAGAGATATATCGCGGGAAGCCTACAATGAGCAGTTCTTC
v_call: TRBV20-1
j_call: TRBJ2-1
d_call: -
clone_size: -

cdr3_aa: CASSQGAGRTRFF
cdr3_nt: TGTGCCAGCAGCCAAGGGGCGGGCAGGACCCGGTTCTTC
v_call: TRBV3-1
j_call: TRBJ2-5
d_call: -
clone_size: few

cdr3_aa: CASSLLGGTITDTQYF
cdr3_nt: TGTGCCAGCAGCTTATTGGGAGGGACTATCACAGATACGCAGTATTTT
v_call: TRBV7-2
j_call: TRBJ2-3
d_call: TRBD2
clone_size: once

cdr3_aa: CAISGGRPSEAFF
cdr3_nt: TGTGCCATCAGTGGTGGGAGGCCATCTGAAGCTTTCTTT
v_call: TRBV10-3
j_call: TRBJ1-1
d_call: -
clone_size: -

cdr3_aa: CASSQGGQGNIGYTF
cdr3_nt: TGTGCCAGCAGCCAAGGAGGACAGGGGAATATTGGCTACACCTTC
v_call: TRBV14
j_call: TRBJ1-2
d_call: TRBD1
clone_size: -

cdr3_aa: CASRTSVSPYEQYF
cdr3_nt: TGTGCCAGCAGAACTAGCGTTTCGCCCTACGAGCAGTACTTC
v_call: TRBV6-1
j_call: TRBJ2-7
d_call: TRBD2
clone_size: many